These 5 T cell receptor beta chains were all obtained from the same sample, sequenced in a study of blood T cells in healthy people across ages. Alongside a J-beta primer mix, a sample-barcoded 5' primer served in a second PCR lasting about 7 to 12 cycles. TCRdb analysed the 5' RACE reads with MiXCR anew, one entry per CDR3 protein. The sample records roughly 830,000 distinct CDR3 sequences, around two thirds being singletons. The sample consisted of blood. Receptor source: a man aged 25-40 years in good health.

Here the CDR3 DNA reads TGTGCCAGCAGCTTAGATCGGGGGCAATATGGCTACACCTTC. Encoded protein: CASSLDRGQYGYTF. The chain has TRBV7-2 and TRBJ1-2, with D possibly TRBD1 on 6 matching bases. Trimming cost V 1 base and J 5 bases, with 11 bases left between them. This CDR3 is built from 14 residues. CDR1 is SGHTA, CDR2 FQGNSA, per germline.

This clonotype was recorded many times. The chain joins TRBV4-2 to TRBJ1-2; TRBD1 matches 7 bases. The V segment lost 4 bases and the J segment 4 bases; nucleotides outside the gene matches: 9. Germline CDR1 is LGHNA and CDR2 is YNFKEQ. The CDR3 has 15 amino acids. The CDR3 spells CASSPGTDQIYGYTF. The CDR3 bases are TGTGCCAGCAGCCCTGGGACAGATCAGATCTATGGCTACACCTTC.

The V gene is TRBV20-1, the J gene TRBJ2-5, with 7 positions matching TRBD1. Losses at the gene ends were 1 base for V and 1 base for J; bases not matched to a gene: 6. This CDR3 is built from 15 residues. Germline V CDR1 and CDR2: DFQATT, SNEGSKA (reference sequence). The CDR3 region has the DNA TGCAGTGCTAGAGTGGCCAGGGGGTTCCAAGAGACCCAGTACTTC. Residues: CSARVARGFQETQYF.

This clonotype was recorded a few times. The gene calls are TRBV7-3 and TRBJ2-1; 12 bases map to TRBD2. After removal of 6 bases from V and 4 bases from J, the junction contained 7 bases not matched to a gene. The CDR3 spans 16 residues. CDR1 and CDR2 from the germline V gene are SGHTA and FQGTGA. The CDR3 region has the DNA TGTGCCAGCAGTAGACTAGCGGGGGCCTTGTACAATGAGCAGTTCTTC. As protein: CASSRLAGALYNEQFF.

The V and J genes are TRBV2 and TRBJ2-3, with 8 positions matching TRBD1. The trim removed 10 bases at V and 12 bases at J, leaving 9 bases unmatched. There are 11 residues in the CDR3. The germline V gene has CDR1 SNHLY and CDR2 FYNNEI. CDR3 protein: CATRIGTGQYF. In DNA form, the CDR3 reads TGTGCCACCAGAATCGGGACAGGACAGTATTTT.